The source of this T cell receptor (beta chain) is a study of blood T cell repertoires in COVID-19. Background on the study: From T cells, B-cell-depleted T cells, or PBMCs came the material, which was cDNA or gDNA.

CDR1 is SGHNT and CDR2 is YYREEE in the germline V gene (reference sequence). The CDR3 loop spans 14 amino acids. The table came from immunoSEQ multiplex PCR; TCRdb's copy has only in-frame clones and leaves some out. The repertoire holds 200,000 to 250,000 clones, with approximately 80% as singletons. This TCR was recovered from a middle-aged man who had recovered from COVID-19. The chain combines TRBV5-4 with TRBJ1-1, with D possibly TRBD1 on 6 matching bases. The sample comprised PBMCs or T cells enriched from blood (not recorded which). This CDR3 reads CAIAGGPLNTEAFF. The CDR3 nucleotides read TGTGCAATCGCCGGGGGGCCGCTGAACACTGAAGCTTTCTTT. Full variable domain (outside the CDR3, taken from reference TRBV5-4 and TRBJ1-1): ETGVTQSPTHLIKTRGQQVTLRCSSQSGHNTVSWYQQALGQGPQFIFQYYREEENGRGNFPPRFSGLQFPNYSSELNVNALELDDSALYLCAIAGGPLNTEAFFGQGTRLTVV.